The rows below give T cell receptor beta chains drawn from one sample of a study of Ad26.COV2.S vaccination and SARS-CoV-2 variants. Using immunoSEQ multiplex PCR, the repertoire was profiled, and TCRdb retains in-frame clones only, with some absent. The sample has 380,000 or so clones; around nine tenths are singletons. The material sequenced was peripheral blood, taken in a trial of Ad26.COV2.S vaccine versus placebo. The receptors originated from a person aged 18-60 years who received the Ad26.COV2.S COVID-19 vaccine or a placebo. Each CDR3 is given with its conserved first and last residue. The D gene is left open where the match is weak. Only part of the rows carry a size: once, few, many, or a class if the clone is expanded.

size	J	V	D	CDR3	DNA
once	TRBJ2-5	TRBV7-2	.	CASSLAQGWETQYF	TGTGCCAGCAGCTTAGCCCAGGGGTGGGAGACCCAGTACTTC
.	TRBJ2-7	TRBV7-2	.	CASSLAFEQYF	TGTGCCAGCAGCTTAGCGTTCGAGCAGTACTTC
.	TRBJ1-1	TRBV10-1	.	CASSESWGADEAFF	TGCGCCAGCAGTGAGTCTTGGGGGGCGGATGAAGCTTTCTTT
.	TRBJ2-7	TRBV11-2	TRBD2	CASSPGTRPTYEQYF	TGTGCCAGCAGCCCCGGGACTAGGCCGACCTACGAGCAGTACTTC
.	TRBJ2-7	TRBV3-1/TRBV3-2	TRBD2	CASSCGGGLKDEQYF	TGTGCCAGCAGCTGCGGGGGGGGCCTGAAGGACGAGCAGTACTTC
.	TRBJ2-2	TRBV6-2/TRBV6-3	TRBD1	CASSNTRQGGNTGELFF	TGTGCCAGCAGCAATACCCGACAGGGGGGGAACACCGGGGAGCTGTTTTTT
.	TRBJ2-1	TRBV7-2	TRBD1	CASTFYGVRGYNEQFF	TGTGCCAGCACCTTCTATGGAGTCAGGGGGTACAATGAGCAGTTCTTC
.	TRBJ2-3	TRBV7-2	TRBD1	CASSLWDSRTDTQYF	TGTGCCAGCAGCTTATGGGACAGTCGCACAGATACGCAGTATTTT
.	TRBJ2-7	TRBV2	TRBD2	CASSELSSGSYEQYF	TGTGCCAGCAGTGAACTGTCTAGCGGGTCCTACGAGCAGTACTTC
.	TRBJ1-2	TRBV12-3/TRBV12-4	TRBD1	CASRQGQGAGYTF	TGTGCCAGCAGACAGGGACAGGGGGCTGGCTACACCTTC
.	TRBJ1-4	TRBV3-1/TRBV3-2	.	CASSPQNEKLFF	TGTGCCAGCAGCCCTCAGAATGAAAAACTGTTTTTT
.	TRBJ1-1	TRBV19	TRBD1	CASRTGAWVNTEAFF	TGTGCCAGTAGGACAGGGGCTTGGGTGAACACTGAAGCTTTCTTT
.	TRBJ1-2	TRBV12-3/TRBV12-4	.	CASGVSPGDGYTF	TGTGCCAGTGGGGTCTCCCCGGGGGATGGCTACACCTTC
.	TRBJ2-7	TRBV19	TRBD2	CASSIGLAGVEQYF	TGTGCCAGTAGTATAGGACTAGCGGGAGTTGAGCAGTACTTC
.	TRBJ2-5	TRBV11-3	.	CASSLNRQETQYF	TGTGCCAGCAGCTTAAACCGACAAGAGACCCAGTACTTC
.	TRBJ2-3	TRBV28	TRBD2	CASGGGGTDTQYF	TGTGCCAGCGGGGGGGGAGGCACAGATACGCAGTATTTT
few	TRBJ1-1	TRBV28	.	CASSTGTVIEAFF	TGTGCCAGCAGTACTGGGACGGTAATTGAAGCTTTCTTT
.	TRBJ1-2	TRBV2	.	CASSEGGRAGYTF	TGTGCCAGCAGTGAAGGGGGCAGGGCGGGCTACACCTTC
.	TRBJ2-7	TRBV9	.	CASKLEQYF	TGTGCCAGCAAGCTCGAGCAGTACTTC
.	TRBJ1-5	TRBV6-6	TRBD1	CASIRGQGASNQPQHF	TGTGCCAGCATCCGTGGACAGGGGGCAAGCAATCAGCCCCAGCATTTT
.	TRBJ2-7	TRBV5-1	TRBD1	CASSLGLQGASQDEQYF	TGCGCCAGCAGCTTGGGATTGCAGGGGGCATCACAGGACGAGCAGTACTTC
.	TRBJ1-3	TRBV9	TRBD1	CASSPGGTGDGNTIYF	TGTGCCAGCAGCCCTGGGGGGACAGGGGACGGAAACACCATATATTTT
.	TRBJ2-2	TRBV28	TRBD1	CASRTGTGGPGELFF	TGTGCCAGCAGAACCGGGACAGGGGGGCCCGGGGAGCTGTTTTTT
.	TRBJ1-1	TRBV6-5	.	CASSSQPILTNTEAFF	TGTGCCAGCAGTTCTCAACCGATCCTAACGAACACTGAAGCTTTCTTT
.	TRBJ2-1	TRBV12-3/TRBV12-4	.	CASSSQSFDEQFF	TGTGCCAGCAGTTCACAGTCCTTCGATGAGCAGTTCTTC
once	TRBJ1-1	TRBV6-4	TRBD1	CARKRRTGGGEAFF	TGTGCCAGAAAGCGCCGGACAGGGGGGGGTGAAGCTTTCTTT
.	TRBJ1-1	TRBV6-4	.	CASSPDGVAEAFF	TGTGCCAGCAGTCCTGACGGGGTCGCGGAAGCTTTCTTT
.	TRBJ2-1	TRBV6-2/TRBV6-3	TRBD2	CASSYGLAGAGYNEQFF	TGTGCCAGCAGTTATGGACTAGCCGGGGCGGGGTACAATGAGCAGTTCTTC
.	TRBJ2-1	TRBV2	.	CASHSKPNNEQFF	TGTGCCAGTCACAGCAAACCGAACAATGAGCAGTTCTTC
.	TRBJ2-2	TRBV19	.	CASSETGELFF	TGTGCCAGTAGTGAAACCGGGGAGCTGTTTTTT
once	TRBJ2-7	TRBV5-1	TRBD1	CASSWETGFHEQYF	TGCGCCAGCAGCTGGGAGACAGGGTTCCACGAGCAGTACTTC
.	TRBJ1-1	TRBV11-1	.	CASSLVDSREAFF	TGTGCCAGCAGCTTAGTTGACAGCCGAGAAGCTTTCTTT
.	TRBJ1-2	TRBV5-4	TRBD1	CASSHLLGDRGRPGYGYTF	TGTGCCAGCAGCCACTTACTTGGGGACAGGGGGCGCCCCGGCTATGGCTACACCTTC
.	TRBJ2-7	TRBV6-5	.	CASSRDKDSYEQYF	TGTGCCAGCAGCCGGGACAAAGACTCCTACGAGCAGTACTTC
once	TRBJ2-2	TRBV7-2	.	CASSLAMGGELFF	TGTGCCAGCAGCTTAGCGATGGGGGGGGAGCTGTTTTTT
.	TRBJ2-1	TRBV18	.	CASSPPSSGTAPHNEQFF	TGTGCCAGCTCACCACCGTCCTCCGGGACTGCCCCCCACAATGAGCAGTTCTTC
.	TRBJ1-2	TRBV7-2	TRBD1	CASSPGQEYGYTF	TGTGCCAGCAGCCCGGGACAGGAATATGGCTACACCTTC
.	TRBJ2-7	TRBV4-2	TRBD2	CASSQDWGSSGSYEQYF	TGTGCCAGCAGCCAAGATTGGGGATCCAGCGGGAGCTACGAGCAGTACTTC
.	TRBJ2-1	TRBV28	.	CASSPGPTNEQFF	TGTGCCAGCAGTCCGGGGCCCACCAATGAGCAGTTCTTC
.	TRBJ2-7	TRBV11-2	.	CASSPPLGYEQYF	TGTGCCAGCAGCCCACCTCTAGGGTACGAGCAGTACTTC
.	TRBJ2-2	TRBV28	.	CASTPGGADNTGELFF	TGTGCCAGCACCCCCGGGGGCGCAGATAACACCGGGGAGCTGTTTTTT
.	TRBJ2-7	TRBV28	TRBD2	CASNAGTSGYSYEQYF	TGTGCCAGCAACGCCGGGACTAGCGGATACTCCTACGAGCAGTACTTC
many	TRBJ1-2	TRBV9	.	CASSKSGSGYGYTF	TGTGCCAGCAGCAAGTCAGGGTCAGGCTATGGCTACACCTTC
.	TRBJ2-1	TRBV29-1	.	CSVEGILAGYEQFF	TGCAGCGTTGAAGGAATACTAGCTGGCTATGAGCAGTTCTTC
.	TRBJ2-1	TRBV27	TRBD2	CASSLLGGLAYNEQFF	TGTGCCAGCAGTTTATTAGGGGGACTAGCGTACAATGAGCAGTTCTTC
.	TRBJ2-1	TRBV24-1	TRBD2	CATSDPTSGNGYNEQFF	TGTGCCACCAGTGACCCCACTAGCGGGAATGGCTACAATGAGCAGTTCTTC
.	TRBJ2-5	TRBV2	.	CASRIETQYF	TGTGCCAGCAGGATAGAGACCCAGTACTTC
.	TRBJ1-6	TRBV3-1/TRBV3-2	.	CASSRDSNSPLHF	TGTGCCAGCAGCCGGGACTCTAACTCACCCCTCCACTTT
.	TRBJ2-1	TRBV7-3	.	CASTPPGGNEQFF	TGTGCCAGCACCCCACCTGGGGGCAATGAGCAGTTCTTC
once	TRBJ2-2	TRBV27	.	CASSLSTLLSVSQLFF	TGTGCCAGCAGTTTATCGACTCTTCTCTCCGTGTCGCAGCTGTTTTTT
.	TRBJ2-3	TRBV20-1	TRBD2	CSASAGLAATDTQYF	TGCAGTGCAAGTGCGGGACTAGCGGCCACAGATACGCAGTATTTT
.	TRBJ2-7	TRBV29-1	.	CSARKDGPEQYF	TGCAGCGCCAGAAAGGACGGACCCGAGCAGTACTTC
.	TRBJ1-1	TRBV7-3	TRBD1	CASSPRTGGITEAFF	TGTGCCAGCAGCCCTAGGACAGGGGGGATCACTGAAGCTTTCTTT
few	TRBJ2-5	TRBV7-2	TRBD2	CASSETSGRETQYF	TGTGCCAGCAGCGAGACTAGCGGTAGGGAGACCCAGTACTTC
.	TRBJ1-1	TRBV4-1	.	CASSQEKALGTEAFF	TGCGCCAGCAGCCAAGAAAAGGCACTAGGCACTGAAGCTTTCTTT
.	TRBJ2-7	TRBV4-1	TRBD2	CASSPPSGYEQYF	TGCGCCAGCAGCCCGCCTAGCGGCTACGAGCAGTACTTC
.	TRBJ1-1	TRBV30	.	CAWSLRGNTEAFF	TGTGCCTGGAGTCTACGGGGAAACACTGAAGCTTTCTTT